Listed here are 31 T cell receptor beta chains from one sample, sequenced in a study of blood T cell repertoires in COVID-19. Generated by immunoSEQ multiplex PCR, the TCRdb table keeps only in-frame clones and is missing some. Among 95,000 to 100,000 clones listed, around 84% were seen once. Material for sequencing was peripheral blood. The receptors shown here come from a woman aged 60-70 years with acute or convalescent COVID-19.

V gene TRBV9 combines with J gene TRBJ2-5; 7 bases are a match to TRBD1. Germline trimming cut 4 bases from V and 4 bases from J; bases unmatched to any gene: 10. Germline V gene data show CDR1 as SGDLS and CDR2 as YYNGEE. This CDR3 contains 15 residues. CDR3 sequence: CASSPRTGTRETQYF. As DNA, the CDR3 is TGTGCCAGCAGCCCGCGGACAGGAACAAGAGAGACCCAGTACTTC.

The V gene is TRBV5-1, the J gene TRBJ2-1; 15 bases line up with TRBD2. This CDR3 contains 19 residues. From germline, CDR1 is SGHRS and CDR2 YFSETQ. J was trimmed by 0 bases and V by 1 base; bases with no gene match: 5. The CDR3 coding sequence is TGCGCCAGCAGCTTGCAGGGACTAGCGGGGGGAAGCTCCTACAATGAGCAGTTCTTC. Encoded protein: CASSLQGLAGGSSYNEQFF.

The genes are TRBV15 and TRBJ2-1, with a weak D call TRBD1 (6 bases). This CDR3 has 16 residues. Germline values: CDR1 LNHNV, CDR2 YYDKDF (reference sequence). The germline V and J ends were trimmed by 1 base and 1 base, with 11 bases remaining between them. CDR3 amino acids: CATSRGGQGSYNEQFF. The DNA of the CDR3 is TGTGCCACCAGCAGAGGTGGGCAGGGGTCCTACAATGAGCAGTTCTTC.

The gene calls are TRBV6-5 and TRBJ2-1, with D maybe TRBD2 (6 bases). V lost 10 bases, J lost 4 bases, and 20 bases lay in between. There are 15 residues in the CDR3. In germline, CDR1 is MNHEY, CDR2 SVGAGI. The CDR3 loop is CATTPGGVGYNEQFF. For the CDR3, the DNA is TGTGCCACTACACCCGGGGGTGTCGGGTACAATGAGCAGTTCTTC.

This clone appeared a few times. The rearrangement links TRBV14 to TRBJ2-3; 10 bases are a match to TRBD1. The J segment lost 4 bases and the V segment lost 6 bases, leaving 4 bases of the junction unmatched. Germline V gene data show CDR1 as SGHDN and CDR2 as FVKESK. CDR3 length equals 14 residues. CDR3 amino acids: CASRLDRGPDTQYF. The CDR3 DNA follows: TGTGCCAGCAGACTCGACAGGGGGCCAGATACGCAGTATTTT. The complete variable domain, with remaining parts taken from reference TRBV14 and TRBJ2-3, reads EAGVTQFPSHSVIEKGQTVTLRCDPISGHDNLYWYRRVMGKEIKFLLHFVKESKQDESGMPNNRFLAERTGGTYSTLKVQPAELEDSGVYFCASRLDRGPDTQYFGPGTRLTVL.

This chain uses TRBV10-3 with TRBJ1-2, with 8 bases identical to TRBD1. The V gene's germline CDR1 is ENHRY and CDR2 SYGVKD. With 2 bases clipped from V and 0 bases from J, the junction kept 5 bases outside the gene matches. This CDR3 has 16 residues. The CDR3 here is CAISEKDRGANYGYTF. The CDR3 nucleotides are TGTGCCATCAGTGAGAAAGACAGGGGAGCTAACTATGGCTACACCTTC.

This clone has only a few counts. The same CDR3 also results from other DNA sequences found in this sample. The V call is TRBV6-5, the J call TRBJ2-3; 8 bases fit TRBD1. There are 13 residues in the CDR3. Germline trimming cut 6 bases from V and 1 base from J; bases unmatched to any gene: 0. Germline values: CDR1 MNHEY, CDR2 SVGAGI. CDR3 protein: CASRDRGTDTQYF. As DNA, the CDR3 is TGTGCCAGCAGGGACAGGGGCACAGATACGCAGTATTTT.

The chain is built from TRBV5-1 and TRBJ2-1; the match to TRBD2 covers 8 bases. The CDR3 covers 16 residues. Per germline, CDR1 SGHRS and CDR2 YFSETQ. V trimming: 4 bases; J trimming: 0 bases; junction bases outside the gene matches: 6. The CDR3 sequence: CASSTVAGSSYNEQFF. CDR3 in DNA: TGCGCCAGCAGCACGGTAGCGGGGAGCTCCTACAATGAGCAGTTCTTC.

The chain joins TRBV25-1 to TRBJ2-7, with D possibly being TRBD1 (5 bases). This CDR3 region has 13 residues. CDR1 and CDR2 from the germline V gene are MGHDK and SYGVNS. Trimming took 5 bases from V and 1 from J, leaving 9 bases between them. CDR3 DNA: TGTGCCAGCAGTTTTCGACAGTCCTACGAGCAGTACTTC. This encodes CASSFRQSYEQYF.

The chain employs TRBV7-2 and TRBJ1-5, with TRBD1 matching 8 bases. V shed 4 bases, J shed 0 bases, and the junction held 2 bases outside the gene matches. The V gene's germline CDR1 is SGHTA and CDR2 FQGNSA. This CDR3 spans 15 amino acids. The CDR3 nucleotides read TGTGCCAGCAGCTGGACAGGGAATAGCAATCAGCCCCAGCATTTT. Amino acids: CASSWTGNSNQPQHF.

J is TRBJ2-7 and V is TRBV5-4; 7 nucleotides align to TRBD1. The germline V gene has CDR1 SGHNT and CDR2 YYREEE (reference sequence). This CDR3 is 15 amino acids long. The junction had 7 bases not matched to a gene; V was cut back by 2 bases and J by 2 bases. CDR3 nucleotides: TGTGCCAGCAGCTTATGGACAGGCCAGACCTACGAGCAGTACTTC. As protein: CASSLWTGQTYEQYF.

The CDR3 reads CASPAQAGEKLFF. The CDR3 DNA reads TGTGCCAGCCCGGCACAGGCTGGGGAAAAACTGTTTTTT. The chain links TRBV2 to TRBJ1-4; D is perhaps TRBD1 (5 bases). This CDR3 comprises 13 residues. CDR1 is SNHLY and CDR2 is FYNNEI in the germline V gene. V gave up 8 bases and J gave up 8 bases, with 15 bases separating them.

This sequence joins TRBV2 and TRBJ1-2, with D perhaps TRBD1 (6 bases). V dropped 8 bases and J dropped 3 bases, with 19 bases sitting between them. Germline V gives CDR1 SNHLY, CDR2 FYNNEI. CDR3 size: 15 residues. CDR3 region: CASDSRTARDYGYTF. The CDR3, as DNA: TGTGCCAGCGACTCTAGGACAGCGCGAGACTATGGCTACACCTTC.

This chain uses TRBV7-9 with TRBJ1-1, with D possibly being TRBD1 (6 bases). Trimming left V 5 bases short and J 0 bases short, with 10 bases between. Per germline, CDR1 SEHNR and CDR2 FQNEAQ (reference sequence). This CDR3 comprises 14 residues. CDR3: CASSEQGLNTEAFF. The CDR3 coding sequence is TGTGCCAGCAGCGAACAGGGATTGAACACTGAAGCTTTCTTT. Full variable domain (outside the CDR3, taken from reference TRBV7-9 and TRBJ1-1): DTGVSQNPRHKITKRGQNVTFRCDPISEHNRLYWYRQTLGQGPEFLTYFQNEAQLEKSRLLSDRFSAERPKGSFSTLEIQRTEQGDSAMYLCASSEQGLNTEAFFGQGTRLTVV.

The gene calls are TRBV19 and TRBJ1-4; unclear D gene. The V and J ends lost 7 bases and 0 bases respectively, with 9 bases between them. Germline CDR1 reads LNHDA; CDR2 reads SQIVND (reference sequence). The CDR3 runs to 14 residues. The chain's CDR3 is CASKRGTTNEKLFF. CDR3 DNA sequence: TGTGCCAGTAAAAGAGGGACAACTAATGAAAAACTGTTTTTT. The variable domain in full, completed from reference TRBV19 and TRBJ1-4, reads DGGITQSPKYLFRKEGQNVTLSCEQNLNHDAMYWYRQDPGQGLRLIYYSQIVNDFQKGDIAEGYSVSREKKESFPLTVTSAQKNPTAFYLCASKRGTTNEKLFFGSGTQLSVL.

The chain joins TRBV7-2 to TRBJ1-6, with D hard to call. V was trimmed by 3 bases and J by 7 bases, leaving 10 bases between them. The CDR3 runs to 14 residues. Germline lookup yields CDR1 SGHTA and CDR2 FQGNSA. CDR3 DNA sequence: TGTGCCAGCAGCTTCCCAGGATCGAATTCACCCCTCCACTTT. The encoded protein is CASSFPGSNSPLHF.

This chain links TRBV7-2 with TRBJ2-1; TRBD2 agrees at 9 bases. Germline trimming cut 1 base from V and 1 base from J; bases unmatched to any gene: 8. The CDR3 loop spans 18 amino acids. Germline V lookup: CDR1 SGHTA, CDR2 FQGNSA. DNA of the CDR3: TGTGCCAGCAGCTTAGTTGGCGGGGGGGCAGTTTCCTACAATGAGCAGTTCTTC. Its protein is CASSLVGGGAVSYNEQFF.

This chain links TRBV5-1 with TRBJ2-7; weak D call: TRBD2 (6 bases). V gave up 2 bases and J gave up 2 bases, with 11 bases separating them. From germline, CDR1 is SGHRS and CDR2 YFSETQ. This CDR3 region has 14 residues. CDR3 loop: CASSFGGETYEQYF. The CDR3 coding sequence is TGCGCCAGCAGCTTTGGAGGGGAAACCTACGAGCAGTACTTC.

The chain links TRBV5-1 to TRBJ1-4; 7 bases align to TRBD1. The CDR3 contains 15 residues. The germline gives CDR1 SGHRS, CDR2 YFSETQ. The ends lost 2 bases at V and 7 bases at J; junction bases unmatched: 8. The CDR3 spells CASSFGTAYGEKLFF. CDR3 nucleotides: TGCGCCAGCAGCTTCGGGACAGCCTATGGTGAAAAACTGTTTTTT. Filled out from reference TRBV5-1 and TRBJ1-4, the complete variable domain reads KAGVTQTPRYLIKTRGQQVTLSCSPISGHRSVSWYQQTPGQGLQFLFEYFSETQRNKGNFPGRFSGRQFSNSRSEMNVSTLELGDSALYLCASSFGTAYGEKLFFGSGTQLSVL.

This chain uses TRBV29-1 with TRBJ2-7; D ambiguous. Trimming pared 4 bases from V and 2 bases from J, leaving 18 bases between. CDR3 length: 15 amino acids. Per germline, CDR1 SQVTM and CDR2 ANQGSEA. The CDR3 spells CSVVEKLFPPYEQYF. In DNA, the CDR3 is TGCAGCGTTGTCGAAAAGCTTTTTCCCCCCTACGAGCAGTACTTC.

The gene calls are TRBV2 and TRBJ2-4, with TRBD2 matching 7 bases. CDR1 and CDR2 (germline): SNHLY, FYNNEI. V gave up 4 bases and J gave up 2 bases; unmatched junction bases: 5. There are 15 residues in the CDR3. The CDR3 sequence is CASSVPSGSKNIQYF. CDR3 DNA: TGTGCCAGCAGTGTCCCTAGCGGTTCCAAAAACATTCAGTACTTC.

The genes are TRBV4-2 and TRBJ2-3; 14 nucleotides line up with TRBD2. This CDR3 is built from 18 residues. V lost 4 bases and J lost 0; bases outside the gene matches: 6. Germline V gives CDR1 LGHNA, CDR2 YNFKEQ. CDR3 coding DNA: TGTGCCAGCAGCCTATGGACTAGCGGGGGGCCAAGCACAGATACGCAGTATTTT. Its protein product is CASSLWTSGGPSTDTQYF.

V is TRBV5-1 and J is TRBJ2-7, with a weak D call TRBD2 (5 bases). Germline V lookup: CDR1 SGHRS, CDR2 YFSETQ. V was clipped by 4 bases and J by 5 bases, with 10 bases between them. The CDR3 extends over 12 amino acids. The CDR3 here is CASSLTGDEQYF. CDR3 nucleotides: TGCGCCAGCAGCCTGACCGGGGACGAGCAGTACTTC.

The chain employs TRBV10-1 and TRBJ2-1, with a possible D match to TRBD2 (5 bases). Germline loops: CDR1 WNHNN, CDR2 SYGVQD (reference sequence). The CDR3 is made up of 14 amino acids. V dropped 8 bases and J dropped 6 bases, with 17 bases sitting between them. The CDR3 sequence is CASGGDRSSNEQFF. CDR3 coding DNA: TGCGCCAGCGGAGGAGACCGATCTAGCAATGAGCAGTTCTTC.

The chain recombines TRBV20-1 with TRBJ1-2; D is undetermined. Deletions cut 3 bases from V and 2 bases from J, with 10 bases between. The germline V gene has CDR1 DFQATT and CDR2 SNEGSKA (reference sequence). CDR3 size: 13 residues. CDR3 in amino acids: CSASSGINYGYTF. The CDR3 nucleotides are TGCAGTGCTAGTAGCGGAATCAACTATGGCTACACCTTC.

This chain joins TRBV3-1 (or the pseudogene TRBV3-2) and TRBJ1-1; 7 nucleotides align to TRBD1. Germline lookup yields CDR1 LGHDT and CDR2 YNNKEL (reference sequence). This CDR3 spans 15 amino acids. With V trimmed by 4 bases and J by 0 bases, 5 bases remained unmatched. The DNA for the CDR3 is TGTGCCAGCAGCCTTACCGGGACAGTGAACACTGAAGCTTTCTTT. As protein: CASSLTGTVNTEAFF.

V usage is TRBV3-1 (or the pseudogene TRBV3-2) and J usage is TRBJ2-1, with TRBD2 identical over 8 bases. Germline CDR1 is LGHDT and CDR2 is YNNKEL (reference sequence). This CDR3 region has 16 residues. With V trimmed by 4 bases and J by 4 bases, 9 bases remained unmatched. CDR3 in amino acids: CASSPPSSGLYNEQFF. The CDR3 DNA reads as TGTGCCAGCAGCCCCCCATCTAGCGGGCTTTACAATGAGCAGTTCTTC.

Written as DNA, the CDR3 is TGCGCCAGCAGCTTGGGGGGGCAAGCTAACTATGGCTACACCTTC. Its translation: CASSLGGQANYGYTF. The chain carries TRBV5-1 and TRBJ1-2, with a possible D match to TRBD1 (6 bases). This CDR3 is 15 amino acids long. V gave up 0 bases and J gave up 0 bases, with 9 bases separating them. Germline CDR1 is SGHRS and CDR2 is YFSETQ.

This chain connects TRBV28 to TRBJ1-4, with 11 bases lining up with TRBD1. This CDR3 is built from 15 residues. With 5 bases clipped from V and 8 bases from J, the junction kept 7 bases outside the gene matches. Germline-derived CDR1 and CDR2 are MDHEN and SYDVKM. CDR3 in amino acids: CASSPAGTGGEKLFF. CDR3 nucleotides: TGTGCCAGCAGTCCCGCCGGGACAGGGGGAGAAAAACTGTTTTTT.

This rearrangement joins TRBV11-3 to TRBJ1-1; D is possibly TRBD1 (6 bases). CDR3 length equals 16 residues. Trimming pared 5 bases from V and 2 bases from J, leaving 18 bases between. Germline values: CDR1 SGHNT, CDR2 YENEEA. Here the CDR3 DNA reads TGTGCCAGCAGCCCTGGCCGGACAGACGTTAACACTGAAGCTTTCTTT. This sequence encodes CASSPGRTDVNTEAFF.

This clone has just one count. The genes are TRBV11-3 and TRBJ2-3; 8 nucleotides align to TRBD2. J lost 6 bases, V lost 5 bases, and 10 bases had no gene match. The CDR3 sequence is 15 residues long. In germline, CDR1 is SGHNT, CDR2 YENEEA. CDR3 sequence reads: CASSPMAGGDDTQYF. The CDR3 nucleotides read TGTGCCAGCAGCCCCATGGCGGGGGGCGACGATACGCAGTATTTT.